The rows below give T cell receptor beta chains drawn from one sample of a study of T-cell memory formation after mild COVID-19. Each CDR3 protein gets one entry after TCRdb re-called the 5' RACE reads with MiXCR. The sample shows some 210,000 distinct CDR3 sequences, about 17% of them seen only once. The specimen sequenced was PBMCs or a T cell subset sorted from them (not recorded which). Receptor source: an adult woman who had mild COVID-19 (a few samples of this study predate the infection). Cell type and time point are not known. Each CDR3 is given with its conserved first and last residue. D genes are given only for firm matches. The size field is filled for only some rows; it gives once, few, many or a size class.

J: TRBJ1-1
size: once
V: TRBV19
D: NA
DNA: TGTGCCAGTAAGGGGAGGGCGGGAAACACTGAAGCTTTCTTT
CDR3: CASKGRAGNTEAFF

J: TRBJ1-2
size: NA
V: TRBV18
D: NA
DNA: TGTGCCAGCTCACCAGGTCGACAGTTGTATGGCTACACCTTC
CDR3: CASSPGRQLYGYTF

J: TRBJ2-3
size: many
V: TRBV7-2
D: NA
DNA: TGTGCCAGCAGAGGAGCCGATACGCAGTATTTT
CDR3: CASRGADTQYF

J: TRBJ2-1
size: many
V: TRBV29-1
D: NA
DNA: TGCAGCGTTGAAGACCCGGTGGGCAGAGGTAATGAGCAGTTCTTC
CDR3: CSVEDPVGRGNEQFF

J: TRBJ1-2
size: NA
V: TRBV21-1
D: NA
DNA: TGTGCCAGCAGCCCTCAGGACAGGGTGGTCTATGGCTACACCTTC
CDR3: CASSPQDRVVYGYTF

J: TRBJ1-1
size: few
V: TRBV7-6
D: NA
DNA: TGTGCCAGCAGCTTAGAGGGAGGTGCTGGGGGTGCTTTCTTT
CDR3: CASSLEGGAGGAFF

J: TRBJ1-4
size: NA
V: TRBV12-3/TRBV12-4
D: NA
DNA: TGTGCCAGCTTCTCCCCCCTCCAGAACGAAAAACTGTTTTTT
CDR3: CASFSPLQNEKLFF

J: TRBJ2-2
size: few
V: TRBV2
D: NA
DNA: TGTGCCAGCAAGAATTCGGCCGGGGAGCTGTTTTTT
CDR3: CASKNSAGELFF

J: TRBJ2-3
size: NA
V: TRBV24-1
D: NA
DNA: TGTGCCACCAGCAGCACAGATACGCAGTATTTT
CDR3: CATSSTDTQYF

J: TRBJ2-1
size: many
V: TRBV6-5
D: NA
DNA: TGTGCCAGCAGTTTGGGACTCAACAATGAGCAGTTCTTC
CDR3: CASSLGLNNEQFF

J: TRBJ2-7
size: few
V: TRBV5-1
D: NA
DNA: TGCGCCAGCAGCGCGGGACAGAACTACGAGCAGTACTTC
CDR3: CASSAGQNYEQYF

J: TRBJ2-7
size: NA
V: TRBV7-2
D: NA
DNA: TGTGCCAGCAGCTCCCAGCCTAGGGAGTCCTACGAGCAGTACTTC
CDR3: CASSSQPRESYEQYF

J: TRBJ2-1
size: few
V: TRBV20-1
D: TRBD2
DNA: TGCAGTGCTAGAGGTGTCGCCAAGCGGGGGGGCTACAATGAGCAGTTCTTC
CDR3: CSARGVAKRGGYNEQFF

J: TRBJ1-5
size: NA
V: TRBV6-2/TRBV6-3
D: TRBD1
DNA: TGTGCCAGCAGTCGGACAGGTCGGCCCACGGTCCAGCATTTT
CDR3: CASSRTGRPTVQHF

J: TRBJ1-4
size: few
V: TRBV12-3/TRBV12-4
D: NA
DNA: TGTGCCAGCAGTTTGTCAGCAACTAATGAAAAACTGTTTTTT
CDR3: CASSLSATNEKLFF

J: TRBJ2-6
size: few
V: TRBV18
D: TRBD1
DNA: TGTGCCAGCTCAGCCCTCGGGACAGGGAACCCATCTGGGGCCAACGTCCTGACTTTC
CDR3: CASSALGTGNPSGANVLTF

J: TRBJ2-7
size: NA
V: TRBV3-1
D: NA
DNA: TGTGCCAGCAGCCAAGGGACAGCCATGTACGAGCAGTACTTC
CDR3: CASSQGTAMYEQYF

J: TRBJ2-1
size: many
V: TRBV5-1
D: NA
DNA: TGCGCCAGCAGCTTGATACAGGCGTACAATGAGCAGTTCTTC
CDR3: CASSLIQAYNEQFF

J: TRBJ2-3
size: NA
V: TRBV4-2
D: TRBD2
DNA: TGTGCCAGCAGCCAAGGACTAGCGAGCACAGATACGCAGTATTTT
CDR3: CASSQGLASTDTQYF

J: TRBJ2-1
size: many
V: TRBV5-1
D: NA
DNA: TGCGCCAGCAGCTCGGGACCCGCCTCCTACAATGAGCAGTTCTTC
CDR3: CASSSGPASYNEQFF

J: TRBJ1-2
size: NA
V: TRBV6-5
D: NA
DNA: TGTGCCAGCAGTTACTCGATGCAGGGAAGGGATGGCTACACCTTC
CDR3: CASSYSMQGRDGYTF

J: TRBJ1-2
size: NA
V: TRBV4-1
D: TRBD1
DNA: TGCGCCAGCAGCCAAACCGGACAGGGGGTAAATGGCTACACCTTC
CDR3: CASSQTGQGVNGYTF

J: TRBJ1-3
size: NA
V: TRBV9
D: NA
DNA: TGTGCCAGCAGCGTAGGTCAGGGAGTATTCTCTGGAAACACCATATATTTT
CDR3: CASSVGQGVFSGNTIYF

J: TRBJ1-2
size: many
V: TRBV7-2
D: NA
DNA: TGTGCCAGCAGCTTAGGGGGGAACTATGGCTACACCTTC
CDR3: CASSLGGNYGYTF

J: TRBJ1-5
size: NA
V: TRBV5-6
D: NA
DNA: TGTGCCAGCAGCCCCCCGTCAGGGGTCGGCAATCAGCCCCAGCATTTT
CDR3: CASSPPSGVGNQPQHF

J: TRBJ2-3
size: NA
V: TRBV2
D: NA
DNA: TGTGCCAGCAGTGAGGTCGGACCGCGGGGCACAGATACGCAGTATTTT
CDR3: CASSEVGPRGTDTQYF

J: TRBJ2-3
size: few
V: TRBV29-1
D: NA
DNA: TGCAGCGTTGTCTGGGGGGCGTTCAGCACAGATACGCAGTATTTT
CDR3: CSVVWGAFSTDTQYF

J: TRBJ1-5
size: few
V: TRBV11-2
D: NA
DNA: TGTGCCAGCAGTGTGGGGCCCGATCGCAATCAGCCCCAGCATTTT
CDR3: CASSVGPDRNQPQHF

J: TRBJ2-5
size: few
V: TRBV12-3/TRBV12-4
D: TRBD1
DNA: TGTGCCAGCAGTCGTACAGGGGCCCAAGAGACCCAGTACTTC
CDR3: CASSRTGAQETQYF

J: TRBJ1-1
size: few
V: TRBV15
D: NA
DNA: TGTGCCACCAGCAGAGTTGCGGACAACACTGAAGCTTTCTTT
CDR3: CATSRVADNTEAFF

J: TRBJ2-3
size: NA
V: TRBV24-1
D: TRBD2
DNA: TGTGCCACCAGTGATACTCGGACTAGCGGTCTCGTAGGTACGCAGTATTTT
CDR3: CATSDTRTSGLVGTQYF

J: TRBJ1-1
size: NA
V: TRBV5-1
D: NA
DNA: TGCGCCAGCAGTCCCGGGGCGGGCACTGAAGCTTTCTTT
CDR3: CASSPGAGTEAFF

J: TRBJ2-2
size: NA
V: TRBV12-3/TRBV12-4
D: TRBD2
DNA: TGTGCCAGCAGCCTCGGCCTGCGGGGGGGTCGGAACACCGGGGAGCTGTTTTTT
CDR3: CASSLGLRGGRNTGELFF

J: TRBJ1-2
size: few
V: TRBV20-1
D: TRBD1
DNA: TGCAGTGCTAGAGATCCGGCAGGGGGCAGTTATGGCTACACCTTC
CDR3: CSARDPAGGSYGYTF

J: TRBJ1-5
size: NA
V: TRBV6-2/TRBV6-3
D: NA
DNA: TGTGCCAGCAGCTTCCAGGGGAGGTCGACGCCCCAGCATTTT
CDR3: CASSFQGRSTPQHF

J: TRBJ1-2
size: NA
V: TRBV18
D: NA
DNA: TGTGCCAGCTCACCACAACGGCAGGGTGAGAATGGCTACACCTTC
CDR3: CASSPQRQGENGYTF

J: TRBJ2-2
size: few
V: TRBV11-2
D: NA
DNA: TGTGCCAGCAGCTTAGAATACAGCACCGGGGAGCTGTTTTTT
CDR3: CASSLEYSTGELFF

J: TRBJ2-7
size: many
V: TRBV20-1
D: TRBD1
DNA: TGCAGTGCTAGAGATTCCGGGACAGGCTACGAGCAGTACTTC
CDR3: CSARDSGTGYEQYF

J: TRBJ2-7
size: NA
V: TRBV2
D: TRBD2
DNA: TGTGCCAGCAGTTATATAGCGGGATCCGGGGACGAGCAGTACTTC
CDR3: CASSYIAGSGDEQYF

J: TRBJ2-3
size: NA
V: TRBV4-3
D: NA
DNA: TGCGCCAGCAGCTCCTGGCCCGCAGATACGCAGTATTTT
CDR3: CASSSWPADTQYF

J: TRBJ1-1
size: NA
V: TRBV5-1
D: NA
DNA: TGCGCCAGCAGCTTGGAGGTAGGCAGGCTGAACACTGAAGCTTTCTTT
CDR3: CASSLEVGRLNTEAFF

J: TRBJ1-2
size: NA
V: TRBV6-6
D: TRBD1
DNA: TGTGCCAGCAGGGAATCGACAGGGCCCCGACCTTTCAATGGCTACACCTTC
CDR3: CASRESTGPRPFNGYTF

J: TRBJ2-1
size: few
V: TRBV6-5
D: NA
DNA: TGTGCCAGCAGATACCACAGGGCTAGCGAGCAGTTCTTC
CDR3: CASRYHRASEQFF

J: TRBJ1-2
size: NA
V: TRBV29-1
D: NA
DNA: TGCAGCGTACTCCCCTGGGAAGGTCTGGGGGGCTACACCTTC
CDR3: CSVLPWEGLGGYTF

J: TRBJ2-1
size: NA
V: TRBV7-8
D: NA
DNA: TGTGCCAGCAGCTTAGTATCAAAACAGGTGGTGAATGAGCAGTTCTTC
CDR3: CASSLVSKQVVNEQFF